This T cell receptor (beta chain) was retrieved from a study of blood T cell repertoires in COVID-19. As for the study in general: There were acute and convalescent COVID-19 samples, and they came from the United States, Italy and Spain. Sources were T cells, B-cell-depleted T cells, or PBMCs; the material itself was cDNA or gDNA.

The CDR3 has 14 residues. The germline gives CDR1 KGHSH, CDR2 LQKENI. Trimming took 3 bases from V and 8 from J; bases not matched to a gene: 4. The authors' processing: Using reference gene primer amplification, nucleated cell counts were estimated. Only in-frame clones appear in the TCRdb table, and some are missing; sequencing was by immunoSEQ multiplex PCR. V and J calls and clone size are copied from that table; D and trimming were computed from the DNA. The sample includes around 130,000 clones, around 77% of them seen just once. The sample was peripheral blood. The TCR was taken from a human donor in a cohort sampled during active COVID-19. This sequence joins TRBV18 and TRBJ1-4, with TRBD1 identical over 9 bases. In nucleotides, the CDR3 is TGTGCCAGCTCACCCGGGACAGGGAAAGAAAAACTGTTTTTT. Residues: CASSPGTGKEKLFF.